This TCR beta chain originates from a study of blood T cells in healthy people across ages. Study as a whole: The capture of about one barcoded beta molecule per two T cells was achieved by template switching.

Together with a sample-barcoded 5' primer, a J-beta primer mix was included in a second PCR lasting about 6 to 11 cycles. TCRdb reprocessed the 5' RACE reads via MiXCR and lists one record per CDR3 protein. The sample carries about 1 million distinct CDR3 sequences, less than 50% recorded once. Study-wide points: A greater number of naive CD4+ cells and higher diversity distinguished long-lived donors from aged donors. TCR beta diversity tracked closely with naive T cell percentage.

In its sample, this clonotype was seen once. As yet, its antigen is unknown. Total RNA, at least 5.5 micrograms per sample, came from PBMCs. J gave up 4 bases and V 3 bases, and 5 bases lay outside the gene matches. The CDR3 sequence is 15 residues long. Per germline, CDR1 SGHRS and CDR2 YFSETQ. This rearrangement joins TRBV5-1 to TRBJ2-1, with TRBD2 identical over 9 bases. This clonotype originated in a woman aged 55-75 years in good health. Sequenced sample: blood. The DNA of the CDR3 is TGCGCCAGCAGCTCGGGACTAGCCAATTACAATGAGCAGTTCTTC. This sequence encodes CASSSGLANYNEQFF.